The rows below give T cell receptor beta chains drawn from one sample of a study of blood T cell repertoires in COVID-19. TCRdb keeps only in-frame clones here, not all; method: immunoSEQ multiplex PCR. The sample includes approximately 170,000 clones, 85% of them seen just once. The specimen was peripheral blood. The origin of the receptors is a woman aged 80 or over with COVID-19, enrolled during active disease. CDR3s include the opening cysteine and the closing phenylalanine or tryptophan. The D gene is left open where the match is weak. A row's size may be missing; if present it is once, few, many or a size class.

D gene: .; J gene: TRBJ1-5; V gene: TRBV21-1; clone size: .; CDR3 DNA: TGTGCCAGCAGCAAAGCGGGACAGGGGTCTTTTAGCAATCAGCCCCAGCATTTT; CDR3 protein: CASSKAGQGSFSNQPQHF
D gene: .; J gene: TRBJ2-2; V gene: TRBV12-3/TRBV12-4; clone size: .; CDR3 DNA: TGTGCCAGCAGTCCCGGAGGGCCCGGGGAGCTGTTTTTT; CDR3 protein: CASSPGGPGELFF
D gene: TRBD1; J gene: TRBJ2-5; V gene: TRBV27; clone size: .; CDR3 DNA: TGTGCCAGCAGGGGACAGGGGGCGCGGGGGGAGACCCAGTACTTC; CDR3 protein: CASRGQGARGETQYF
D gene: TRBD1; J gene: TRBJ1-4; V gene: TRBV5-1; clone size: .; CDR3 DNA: TGCGCCAGCAGCTTGGCCGGGACAGGGGATGAAAAACTGTTTTTT; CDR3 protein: CASSLAGTGDEKLFF
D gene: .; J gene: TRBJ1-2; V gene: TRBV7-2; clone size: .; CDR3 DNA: TGTGCCAGCAGCTTAAGTTCGGTCCCTCTCTACACCTTC; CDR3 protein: CASSLSSVPLYTF
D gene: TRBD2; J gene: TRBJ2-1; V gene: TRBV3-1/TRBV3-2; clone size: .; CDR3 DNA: TGTGCCAGCAGCCCCGCCTCGACTCGACTAGCGGGAAAGAATGAGCAGTTCTTC; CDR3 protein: CASSPASTRLAGKNEQFF
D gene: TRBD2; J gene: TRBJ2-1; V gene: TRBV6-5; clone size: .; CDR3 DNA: TGTGCCAGCTACTGGCGGGGGGAACCGGGGCAGTTCTTC; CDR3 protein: CASYWRGEPGQFF
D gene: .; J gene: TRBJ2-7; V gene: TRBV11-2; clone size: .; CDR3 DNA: TGTGCCAGCAGCCCCCCGGCGAGGTACGAGCAGTACTTC; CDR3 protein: CASSPPARYEQYF
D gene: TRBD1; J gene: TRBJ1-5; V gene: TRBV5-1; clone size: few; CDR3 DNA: TGCGCCAATAGAACAGGGGGCCTGAACAATCAGCCCCAGCATTTT; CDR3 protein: CANRTGGLNNQPQHF
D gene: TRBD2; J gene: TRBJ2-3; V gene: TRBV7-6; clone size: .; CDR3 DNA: TGTGCCACCACCAGTCAGAGACTAGCGGGGGGGCAGGGAGATACGCAGTATTTT; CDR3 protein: CATTSQRLAGGQGDTQYF
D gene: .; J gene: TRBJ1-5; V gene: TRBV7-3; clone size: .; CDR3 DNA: TGTGCCAGCAGCTCCACAGAGAATCAGCCCCAGCATTTT; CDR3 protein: CASSSTENQPQHF
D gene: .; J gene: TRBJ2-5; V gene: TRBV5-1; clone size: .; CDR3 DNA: TGCGCCAGCAGCCGCGGTCCCACTGAGACCCAGTACTTC; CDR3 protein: CASSRGPTETQYF
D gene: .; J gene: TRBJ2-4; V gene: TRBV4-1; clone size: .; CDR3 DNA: TGCGCCAGCAGCCAAGATCGTGGCTTGGCCAGCCAGGGGAGAAACATTCAGTACTTC; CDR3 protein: CASSQDRGLASQGRNIQYF
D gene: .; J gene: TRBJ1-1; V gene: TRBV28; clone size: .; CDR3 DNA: TGTGCCAGCAGTTTGGGGGGTACGGGTACTGAAGCTTTCTTT; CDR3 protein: CASSLGGTGTEAFF
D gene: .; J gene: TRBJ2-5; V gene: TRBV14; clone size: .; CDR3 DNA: TGTGCCAGCAGCCAATACTTTACCCAGTACTTC; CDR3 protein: CASSQYFTQYF
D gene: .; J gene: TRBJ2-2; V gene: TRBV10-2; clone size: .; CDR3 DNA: TGCGCCAGCAGTAGTTCAGGGTCCCTTGCCGGGGAGCTGTTTTTT; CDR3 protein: CASSSSGSLAGELFF
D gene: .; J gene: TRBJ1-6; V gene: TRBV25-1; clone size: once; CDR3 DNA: TGTGCCAGCAGGGCAACCACCGGGACACCCGATAATTCACCCCTCCACTTT; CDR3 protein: CASRATTGTPDNSPLHF
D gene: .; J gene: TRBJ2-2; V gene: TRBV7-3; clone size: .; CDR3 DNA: TGTGCCAGCAGCTTAACAGCCCTTGGGGGGGGCTACACCGGGGAGCTGTTTTTT; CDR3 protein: CASSLTALGGGYTGELFF
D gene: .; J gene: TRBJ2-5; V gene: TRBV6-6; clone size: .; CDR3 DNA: TGTGCCAGCACTAGAGTGGGGCGGGGAGAGACCCAGTACTTC; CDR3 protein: CASTRVGRGETQYF